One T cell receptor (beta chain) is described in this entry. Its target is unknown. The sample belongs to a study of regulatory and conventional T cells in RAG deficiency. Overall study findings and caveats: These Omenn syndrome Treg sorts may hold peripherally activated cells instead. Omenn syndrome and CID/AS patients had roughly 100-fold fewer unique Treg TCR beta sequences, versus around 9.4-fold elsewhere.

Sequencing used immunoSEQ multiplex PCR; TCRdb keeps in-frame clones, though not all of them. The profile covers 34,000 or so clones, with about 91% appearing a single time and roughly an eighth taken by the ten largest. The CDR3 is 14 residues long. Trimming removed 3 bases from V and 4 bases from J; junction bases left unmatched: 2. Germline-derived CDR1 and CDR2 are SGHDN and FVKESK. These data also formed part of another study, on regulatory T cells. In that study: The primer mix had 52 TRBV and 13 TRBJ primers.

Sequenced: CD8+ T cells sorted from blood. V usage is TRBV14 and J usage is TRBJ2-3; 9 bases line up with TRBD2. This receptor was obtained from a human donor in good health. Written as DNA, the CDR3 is TGTGCCAGCAGCCAGGGACTAGCTGCAGATACGCAGTATTTT. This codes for CASSQGLAADTQYF.